This paragraph reports one TCR beta chain. The germline V gene encodes CDR1 MNHEY and CDR2 SMNVEV (reference sequence). The CDR3 runs 15 residues. The V and J ends lost 5 bases and 3 bases, in that order; junction bases with no gene match: 4. Recovered Cohort 3 donors showed two negative PCRs, clearance, or symptom resolution. Methods used by the authors: Estimates of nucleated cell counts were drawn from the amplification of reference gene primers. Data came from immunoSEQ multiplex PCR; TCRdb stores just in-frame clones and leaves some out. V, J and clone size derive from that table, while D and trimming were established from the DNA sequence. Found here are 200,000 to 250,000 clones, approximately 90% of them singletons; the top ten hold about 4%. The sample belongs to a study of blood T cell repertoires in COVID-19. Study-wide background: Sites across the United States, Italy and Spain contributed samples from acute and convalescent COVID-19.

The sequenced sample was PBMCs or T cells enriched from blood (not recorded which). This receptor was identified in a woman in her 30s who had recovered from COVID-19. The chain joins TRBV27 to TRBJ2-5; 12 bases fit TRBD2. The CDR3 is CASSHGLAGKETQYF. In nucleotides, the CDR3 is TGTGCCAGCAGTCACGGACTAGCGGGAAAAGAGACCCAGTACTTC.